This is a list of T cell receptor beta chains from one sample in a study of T cells in Graves' hyperthyroidism and ophthalmopathy. From the multiplex PCR reads, TCRdb called clonotypes with MiXCR, one entry per CDR3 protein. The sample records under 700,000 distinct CDR3 sequences, around 17% being singletons. The sample comprised blood. These receptors were taken from a young woman with Graves' hyperthyroidism. Each CDR3 is given with its conserved first and last residue.

TRBV18,TRBJ1-2,15,CASSRDRKINYGYTF
TRBV7-8,TRBJ2-5,18,CASSLRDPSGSAWETQYF
TRBV6-1,TRBJ2-7,16,CASSEAAGGGFYEQYF
TRBV12-3/TRBV12-4,TRBJ1-5,16,CASSFAQGLSNQPQHF
TRBV20-1,TRBJ1-4,14,CSAPGRGINEKLFF
TRBV20-1,TRBJ2-7,13,CSASNQGSYEQYF
TRBV3-1,TRBJ1-5,15,CASSQDSRSNQPQHF
TRBV4-2,TRBJ1-1,16,CASSQYPGQGATEAFF
TRBV20-1,TRBJ1-1,17,CSAKGTGRNEGDTEAFF
TRBV7-9,TRBJ1-5,14,CASSYQGSNQPQHF
TRBV7-9,TRBJ2-7,15,CASSLTSGETYEQYF
TRBV11-3,TRBJ2-6,14,CASSLVVGANVLTF
TRBV27,TRBJ2-1,14,CASSTWTGYNEQFF
TRBV6-1,TRBJ2-1,15,CASRSGTGTYNEQFF
TRBV15,TRBJ1-2,14,CATSREGSGYGYTF
TRBV20-1,TRBJ2-1,14,CSARRTSAYNEQFF
TRBV11-2,TRBJ2-1,14,CASSFGTSGPKQFF
TRBV11-3,TRBJ2-2,17,CASADLAGGRDTGELFF
TRBV6-2/TRBV6-3,TRBJ1-5,14,CASSPQGSQQPQHF
TRBV2,TRBJ2-6,19,CASSEFGDRDSSGANVLTF
TRBV3-1,TRBJ1-4,15,CASSLQGARGEKLFF
TRBV12-3/TRBV12-4,TRBJ2-2,14,CASRDRGRTGELFF
TRBV7-9,TRBJ2-7,14,CASSLLPFSYEQYF
TRBV5-1,TRBJ2-7,15,CASSLPLGGAYEQYF
TRBV12-3/TRBV12-4,TRBJ2-1,17,CASSSARGRGGYNEQFF
TRBV4-1,TRBJ1-5,15,CASSQGRAYNQPQHF
TRBV12-3/TRBV12-4,TRBJ2-1,13,CASSSDSNNEQFF
TRBV7-2,TRBJ2-3,13,CASSPRGGHTQYF
TRBV14,TRBJ2-5,15,CASSQVEGLRETQYF
TRBV7-7,TRBJ2-7,14,CASSLGDTTYEQYF
TRBV6-5,TRBJ2-2,16,CASSYFPRVDTGELFF
TRBV12-3/TRBV12-4,TRBJ2-1,18,CASSTRLAGAGRLGEQFF
TRBV19,TRBJ2-2,12,CASTLRTGELFF
TRBV12-3/TRBV12-4,TRBJ2-1,13,CASSHQGNNEQFF
TRBV20-1,TRBJ2-7,13,CSAARESSYEQYF
TRBV15,TRBJ2-1,15,CATSPGALVTNEQFF
TRBV20-1,TRBJ1-1,13,CSASRVSHTEAFF
TRBV14,TRBJ2-4,15,CASSPRQGKVNIQYF
TRBV7-9,TRBJ2-7,15,CASSLVGGQGIEQYF
TRBV5-8,TRBJ2-7,15,CASSFAGTVAYEQYF
TRBV29-1,TRBJ2-7,14,CSVKGQGGSYEQYF
TRBV14,TRBJ2-1,15,CASSDRDRGSVEQFF
TRBV12-5,TRBJ2-3,16,CASGFQLAGSTDTQYF
TRBV7-2,TRBJ2-3,16,CASSPLAGASTDTQYF
TRBV7-2,TRBJ1-4,17,CASSLKPRQEANEKLFF